Given below is one T cell receptor beta chain in context. Germline CDR1 LNHNV, CDR2 YYDKDF (reference sequence). The CDR3 consists of 16 residues. V shed 3 bases, J shed 8 bases, and the junction held 11 bases outside the gene matches. This record belongs to a study of control samples from healthy donors and cancer patients. Here immunoSEQ multiplex PCR was the method, and the copy in TCRdb shows in-frame clones only, minus some. This sample has roughly 90,000 clones, with over 85% found just once. The chain recombines TRBV15 with TRBJ2-1; 9 nucleotides match TRBD1. Material: blood. The TCR comes from a woman aged 25 to 39 in good health. CDR3 region: CATSRGQGSLTYEQFF. The CDR3, as DNA: TGTGCCACCAGCAGGGGACAGGGTTCCCTTACGTATGAGCAGTTCTTC.